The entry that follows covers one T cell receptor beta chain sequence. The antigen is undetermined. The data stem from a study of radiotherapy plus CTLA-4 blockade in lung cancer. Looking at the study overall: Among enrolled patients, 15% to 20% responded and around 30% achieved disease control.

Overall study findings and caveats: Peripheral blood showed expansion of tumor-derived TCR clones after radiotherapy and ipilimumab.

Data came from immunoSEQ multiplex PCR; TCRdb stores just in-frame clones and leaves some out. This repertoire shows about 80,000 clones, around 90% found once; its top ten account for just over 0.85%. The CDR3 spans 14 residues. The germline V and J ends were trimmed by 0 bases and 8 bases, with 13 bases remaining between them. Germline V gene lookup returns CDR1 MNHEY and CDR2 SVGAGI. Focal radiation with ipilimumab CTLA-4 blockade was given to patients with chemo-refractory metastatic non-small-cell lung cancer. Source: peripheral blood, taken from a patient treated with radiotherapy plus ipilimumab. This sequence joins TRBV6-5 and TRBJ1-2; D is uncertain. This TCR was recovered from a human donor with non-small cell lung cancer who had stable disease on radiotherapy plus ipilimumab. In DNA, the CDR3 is TGTGCCAGCAGTTACTCGGGTCGGCAGAACGGCTACACCTTC. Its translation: CASSYSGRQNGYTF.